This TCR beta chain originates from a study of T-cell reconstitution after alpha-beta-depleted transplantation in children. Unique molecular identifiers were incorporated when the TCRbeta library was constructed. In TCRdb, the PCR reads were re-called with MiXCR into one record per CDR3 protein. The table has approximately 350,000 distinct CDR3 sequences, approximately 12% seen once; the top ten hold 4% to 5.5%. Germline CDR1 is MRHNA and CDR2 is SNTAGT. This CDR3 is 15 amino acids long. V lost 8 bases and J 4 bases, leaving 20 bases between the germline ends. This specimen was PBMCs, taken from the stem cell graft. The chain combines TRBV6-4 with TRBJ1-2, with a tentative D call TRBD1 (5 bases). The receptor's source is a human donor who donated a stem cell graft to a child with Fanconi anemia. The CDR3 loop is CASRHDSAPTYGYTF. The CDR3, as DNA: TGTGCCAGCCGCCACGACAGCGCACCGACCTATGGCTACACCTTC.